Listed below are T cell receptor beta chains from one sample, sequenced in a study of CD8 T cells in Susac syndrome. TCRdb reanalysed the immunoSEQ multiplex PCR reads using MiXCR and keeps one entry per CDR3 protein. This sample carries tens of thousands of distinct CDR3 sequences, 91% of them seen once, and the ten largest clones take less than 0.6%. Sample: CD8+ T cells from PBMCs. Receptors originate from a human donor with multiple sclerosis. Each CDR3 is given with its conserved first and last residue. A D gene is named only where the DNA matches it firmly. Clone size, where shown, is once, few, many, or a class for clones that have expanded.

j_call v_call clone_size d_call cdr3_aa cdr3_nt
TRBJ2-5 TRBV20-1 . TRBD2 CSARAGGQEETQYF TGCAGTGCTAGAGCGGGAGGGCAGGAAGAGACCCAGTACTTC
TRBJ1-2 TRBV2 . TRBD1 CASRAPGQAHIYTF TGTGCCAGCCGTGCCCCGGGACAGGCCCACATCTACACCTTC
TRBJ2-7 TRBV6-6 . . CASSRTGDRPYEQYF TGTGCCAGCAGCAGAACGGGGGACAGACCCTACGAGCAGTACTTC
TRBJ2-7 TRBV27 . . CASSFSSGSGEQYF TGTGCCAGCAGCTTCTCCTCGGGGTCGGGCGAGCAGTACTTC
TRBJ1-1 TRBV29-1 . . CSVNRNTEAFF TGCAGCGTTAACAGGAACACTGAAGCTTTCTTT
TRBJ2-1 TRBV20-1 . . CSARDALGTPYNEQFF TGCAGTGCTAGAGATGCCCTAGGGACACCCTACAATGAGCAGTTCTTC
TRBJ1-5 TRBV19 . . CASSTGYSTPQHF TGTGCCAGTAGTACCGGATACTCGACCCCCCAGCATTTT
TRBJ1-1 TRBV6-6 . . CASLAMNTEAFF TGTGCCAGCCTCGCTATGAACACTGAAGCTTTCTTT
TRBJ2-4 TRBV28 . TRBD2 CASSLREGSRNIQYF TGTGCCAGCAGTTTGAGGGAGGGAAGTAGAAACATTCAGTACTTC
TRBJ1-3 TRBV9 . TRBD1 CASSVGQTSGNTIYF TGTGCCAGCAGCGTGGGACAGACCTCTGGAAACACCATATATTTT
TRBJ2-1 TRBV12-3/TRBV12-4 . TRBD2 CASSSFLAGLNEQFF TGTGCCAGCAGTTCATTTCTAGCGGGACTGAATGAGCAGTTCTTC
TRBJ1-3 TRBV30 . . CAWNGGVSGNTIYF TGTGCCTGGAACGGAGGGGTCTCTGGAAACACCATATATTTT
TRBJ2-7 TRBV20-1 . . CSAKDSYEQYF TGCAGTGCCAAGGATAGCTACGAGCAGTACTTC
TRBJ2-7 TRBV4-3 . TRBD2 CASSQAPAGEGEQYF TGCGCCAGCAGCCAAGCCCCAGCGGGAGAGGGCGAGCAGTACTTC
TRBJ2-7 TRBV12-3/TRBV12-4 . TRBD2 CASSTPGLASPGQYF TGTGCCAGCAGCACACCGGGACTAGCGTCCCCCGGGCAGTACTTC
TRBJ1-1 TRBV7-4 . . CASSLAPRGNTEAFF TGTGCCAGCAGCTTAGCCCCCCGGGGGAACACTGAAGCTTTCTTT
TRBJ1-1 TRBV19 . . CASRRGWATEAFF TGTGCCAGCCGAAGAGGGTGGGCCACTGAAGCTTTCTTT
TRBJ1-4 TRBV6-4 . . CASISPAEGEKLFF TGTGCCAGCATTAGCCCAGCAGAGGGTGAAAAACTGTTTTTT
TRBJ2-2 TRBV6-2/TRBV6-3 . . CASSYKDGDTGELFF TGTGCCAGCAGTTATAAGGACGGGGACACCGGGGAGCTGTTTTTT
TRBJ2-5 TRBV27 . . CASPDVGGQTQYF TGTGCCAGCCCAGACGTGGGGGGGCAGACCCAGTACTTC
TRBJ2-1 TRBV5-4 . . CASFPGRKYNEQFF TGTGCCAGCTTTCCGGGACGGAAATACAATGAGCAGTTCTTC
TRBJ2-6 TRBV4-3 . TRBD1 CASSPGQGAGANVLTF TGCGCCAGCAGCCCCGGACAGGGGGCTGGGGCCAACGTCCTGACTTTC
TRBJ2-5 TRBV27 medium-sized . CASSLKTQYF TGTGCCAGCAGTTTAAAGACCCAGTACTTC
TRBJ1-5 TRBV12-5 . . CASGLSGTRPPQHF TGTGCTAGTGGTTTATCTGGGACACGGCCGCCCCAGCATTTT
TRBJ2-5 TRBV20-1 . . CSARDLPSWGKETQYF TGCAGTGCTAGAGACCTCCCCAGCTGGGGTAAAGAGACCCAGTACTTC
TRBJ2-1 TRBV7-6 . . CASTSTGLHEQFF TGTGCCAGCACCTCTACAGGGTTGCATGAGCAGTTCTTC
TRBJ1-5 TRBV12-3/TRBV12-4 . . CASNTGGSDQPQHF TGTGCCAGCAATACTGGGGGAAGCGATCAGCCCCAGCATTTT
TRBJ2-2 TRBV19 . TRBD1 CASSIAGGAYTGELFF TGTGCCAGTAGTATAGCAGGGGGCGCCTACACCGGGGAGCTGTTTTTT
TRBJ2-2 TRBV27 once . CASSWTTQSGELFF TGTGCCAGCAGCTGGACTACCCAGAGCGGGGAGCTGTTTTTT
TRBJ1-1 TRBV3-1 few . CASTRGMNTEAFF TGTGCCAGCACCCGGGGGATGAACACTGAAGCTTTCTTT
TRBJ2-4 TRBV3-1 . TRBD2 CASSQDWSSGLKNIQYF TGTGCCAGCAGCCAAGATTGGTCTAGCGGCCTCAAAAACATTCAGTACTTC
TRBJ2-1 TRBV29-1 . TRBD1 CSVDDKWDRDHYNEQFF TGCAGCGTTGACGATAAATGGGACAGGGATCATTACAATGAGCAGTTCTTC
TRBJ2-1 TRBV6-5 . . CASSYGLWNEQFF TGTGCCAGCAGTTATGGACTATGGAATGAGCAGTTCTTC
TRBJ2-5 TRBV28 . TRBD1 CASSLRQGASETQYF TGTGCCAGCAGTCTTCGACAGGGGGCGTCGGAGACCCAGTACTTC
TRBJ2-3 TRBV5-6 . TRBD2 CASSSPLAGPSTDTQYF TGTGCCAGCAGCTCCCCCCTAGCGGGACCTAGCACAGATACGCAGTATTTT
TRBJ2-7 TRBV11-1 . . CASSFGGDSYEQYF TGTGCCAGCAGCTTTGGGGGAGACTCCTACGAGCAGTACTTC
TRBJ1-4 TRBV6-5 . . CAKRGHNEKLFF TGTGCCAAGAGGGGACATAATGAAAAACTGTTTTTT
TRBJ2-1 TRBV7-8 . . CASSWYNEQFF TGTGCCAGCAGCTGGTACAATGAGCAGTTCTTC
TRBJ2-7 TRBV4-1 . . CASSQAGLGREQYF TGCGCCAGCAGCCAAGCGGGTCTAGGACGCGAGCAGTACTTC
TRBJ2-7 TRBV27 medium-sized TRBD2 CASSPRLAGSWEQYF TGTGCCAGCAGTCCACGACTAGCGGGATCCTGGGAGCAGTACTTC
TRBJ2-7 TRBV20-1 once TRBD1 CSARPTGYNEQYF TGCAGTGCTAGACCGACAGGGTATAACGAGCAGTACTTC
TRBJ2-2 TRBV7-6 . TRBD1 CASSYSTGLTGELFF TGTGCCAGCAGTTATTCGACAGGGCTCACCGGGGAGCTGTTTTTT